This TCR beta chain was recorded in a study of blood T cell repertoires in COVID-19. About the study: Sites in the United States, Italy and Spain provided acute and convalescent COVID-19 samples. PBMCs, B-cell-depleted T cells, or T cells provided the cDNA or gDNA that made up the material.

Original processing notes: Estimation of nucleated cell counts relied on the amplification of reference gene primers. This table comes from immunoSEQ multiplex PCR, and its TCRdb copy is limited to in-frame clones, with some not included. V, J and clone size reflect that table, while D and trimming were determined from the DNA. The sample contains under 70,000 clones, under 80% of which appear only once. V gave up 3 bases and J gave up 2 bases, with 11 bases separating them. Germline V gives CDR1 LNHDA, CDR2 SQIVND (reference sequence). CDR3 length: 15 amino acids. This receptor was obtained from a man in his sixties with acute or convalescent COVID-19. The rearrangement joins TRBV19 to TRBJ1-5; D is undetermined. The sample was peripheral blood. CDR3 in amino acids: CASSIPGTRNQPQHF. The CDR3 nucleotides read TGTGCCAGTAGTATCCCAGGCACACGCAATCAGCCCCAGCATTTT.